This record concerns one TCR beta chain sequence. Antigen: not known. The study separated CD4+ cells into CD45RA+ naive and CD45RA-negative memory subsets. The data derive from a study of shared clonotypes between healthy human individuals. Produced via immunoSEQ multiplex PCR; TCRdb's table is partial and in-frame only. The sample includes more than 1 million clones, around 78% of them seen just once. Germline CDR1 reads SSHAT; CDR2 reads FNYEAQ (reference sequence). Deletions cut 1 base from V and 4 bases from J, with 12 bases between. This CDR3 has 15 residues. General observations from the study: The study sampled only blood, and tissue repertoires likely differ.

The clonotype comes from a man between 18 and 35 years old in good health. Some clones in this sample may be carry-over from other donors' samples. The chain employs TRBV7-7 and TRBJ2-3; D perhaps matches TRBD1 (5 bases). The source material was memory CD4+ T cells from PBMCs. The subset was: CD45RA-negative fraction. CDR3 DNA sequence: TGTGCCAGCAGCTTAGGCAGGGATTCCTCAGATACGCAGTATTTT. Its translation: CASSLGRDSSDTQYF.